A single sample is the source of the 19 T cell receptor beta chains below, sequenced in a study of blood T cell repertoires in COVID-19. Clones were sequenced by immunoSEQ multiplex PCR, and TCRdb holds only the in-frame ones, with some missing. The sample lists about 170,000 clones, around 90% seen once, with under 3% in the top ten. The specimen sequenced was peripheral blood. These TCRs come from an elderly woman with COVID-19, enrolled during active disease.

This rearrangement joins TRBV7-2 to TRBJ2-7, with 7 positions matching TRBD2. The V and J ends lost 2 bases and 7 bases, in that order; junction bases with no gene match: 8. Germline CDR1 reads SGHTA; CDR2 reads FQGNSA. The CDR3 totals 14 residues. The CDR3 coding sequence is TGTGCCAGCAGCTTACGGGACGCAGCGGGGGAGCAGTACTTC. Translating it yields CASSLRDAAGEQYF.

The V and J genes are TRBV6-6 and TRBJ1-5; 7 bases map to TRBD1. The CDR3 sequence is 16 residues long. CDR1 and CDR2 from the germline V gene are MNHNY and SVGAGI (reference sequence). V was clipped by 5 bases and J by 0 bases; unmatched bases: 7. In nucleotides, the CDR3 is TGTGCCAGCAGTCCCCGGGGACAGACTAGCAATCAGCCCCAGCATTTT. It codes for CASSPRGQTSNQPQHF.

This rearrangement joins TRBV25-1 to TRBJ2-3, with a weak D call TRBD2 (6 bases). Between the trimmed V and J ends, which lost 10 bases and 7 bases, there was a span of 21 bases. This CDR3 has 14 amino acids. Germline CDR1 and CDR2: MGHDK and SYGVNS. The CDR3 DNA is TGTGCCACCCTCCGGGACTGTGTCGTTAATACGCAGTATTTT. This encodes CATLRDCVVNTQYF.

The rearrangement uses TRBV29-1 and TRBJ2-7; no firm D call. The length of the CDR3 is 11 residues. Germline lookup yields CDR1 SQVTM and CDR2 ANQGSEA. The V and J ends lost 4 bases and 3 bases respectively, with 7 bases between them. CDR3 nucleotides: TGCAGCGTTGGTACAGACTACGAGCAGTACTTC. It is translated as CSVGTDYEQYF.

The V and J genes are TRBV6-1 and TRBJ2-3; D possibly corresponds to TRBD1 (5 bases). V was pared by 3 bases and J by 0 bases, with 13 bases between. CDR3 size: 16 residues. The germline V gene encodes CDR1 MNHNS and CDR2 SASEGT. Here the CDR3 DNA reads TGTGCCAGCAGTGACGGTCTACCAGGGAGCACAGATACGCAGTATTTT. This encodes CASSDGLPGSTDTQYF.

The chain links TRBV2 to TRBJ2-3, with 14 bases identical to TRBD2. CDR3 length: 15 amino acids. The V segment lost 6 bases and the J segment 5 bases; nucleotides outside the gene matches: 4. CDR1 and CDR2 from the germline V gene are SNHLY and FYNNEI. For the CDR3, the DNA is TGTGCCAGCAGGGACGGACTAGCGGGAGGAGATACGCAGTATTTT. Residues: CASRDGLAGGDTQYF.

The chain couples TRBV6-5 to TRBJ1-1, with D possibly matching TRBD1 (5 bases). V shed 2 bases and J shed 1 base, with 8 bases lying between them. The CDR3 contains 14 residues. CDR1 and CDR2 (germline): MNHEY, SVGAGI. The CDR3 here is CASSYGHRNTEAFF. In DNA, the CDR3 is TGTGCCAGCAGTTACGGACATAGGAACACTGAAGCTTTCTTT.

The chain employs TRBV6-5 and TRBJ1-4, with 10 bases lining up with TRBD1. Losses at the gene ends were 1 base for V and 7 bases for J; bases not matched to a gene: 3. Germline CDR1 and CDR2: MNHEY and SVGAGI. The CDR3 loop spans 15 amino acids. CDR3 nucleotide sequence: TGTGCCAGCAGTTACTTCGGGACAGGGGTTGAAAAACTGTTTTTT. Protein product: CASSYFGTGVEKLFF.

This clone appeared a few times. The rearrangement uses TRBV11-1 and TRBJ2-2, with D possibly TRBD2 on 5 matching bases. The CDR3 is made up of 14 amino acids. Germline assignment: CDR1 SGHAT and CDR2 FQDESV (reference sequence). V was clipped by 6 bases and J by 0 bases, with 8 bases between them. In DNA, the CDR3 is TGTGCCAGCAGAATCGGGACGAACACCGGGGAGCTGTTTTTT. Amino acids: CASRIGTNTGELFF.

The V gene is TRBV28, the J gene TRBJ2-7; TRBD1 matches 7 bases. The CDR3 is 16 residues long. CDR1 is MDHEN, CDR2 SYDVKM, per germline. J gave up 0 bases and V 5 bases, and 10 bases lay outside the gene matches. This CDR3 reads CASSPGTVPSSYEQYF. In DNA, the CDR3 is TGTGCCAGCAGTCCCGGGACAGTACCGAGCTCCTACGAGCAGTACTTC.

The CDR3 DNA reads as TGTGCCAGCAGTGAAGTGAGACAGATCTACAATGAGCAGTTCTTC. As protein: CASSEVRQIYNEQFF. The chain is built from TRBV6-1 and TRBJ2-1; tentatively, D is TRBD1 (5 bases). Germline V gene lookup returns CDR1 MNHNS and CDR2 SASEGT. The V and J ends lost 1 base and 3 bases respectively, with 10 bases between them. This CDR3 contains 15 residues.

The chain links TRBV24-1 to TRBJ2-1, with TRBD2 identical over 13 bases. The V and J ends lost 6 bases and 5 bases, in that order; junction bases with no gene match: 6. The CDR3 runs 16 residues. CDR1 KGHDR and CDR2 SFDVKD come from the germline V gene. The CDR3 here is CATSQTSGGLDNEQFF. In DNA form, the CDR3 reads TGTGCCACCAGTCAGACTAGCGGGGGGTTGGACAATGAGCAGTTCTTC.

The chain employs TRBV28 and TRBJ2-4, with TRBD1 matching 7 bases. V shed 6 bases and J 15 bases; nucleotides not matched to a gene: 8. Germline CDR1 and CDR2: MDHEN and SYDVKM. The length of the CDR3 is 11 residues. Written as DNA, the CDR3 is TGTGCCAGCAGCTCAACGGGACAGCTGTACTTC. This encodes CASSSTGQLYF.

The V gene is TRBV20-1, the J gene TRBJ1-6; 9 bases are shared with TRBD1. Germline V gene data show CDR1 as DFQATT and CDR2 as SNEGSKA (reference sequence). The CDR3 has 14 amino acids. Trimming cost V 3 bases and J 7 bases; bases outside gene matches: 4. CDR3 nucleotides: TGCAGTGCTAGTGGACAGGGGAGCAATTCACCCCTCCACTTT. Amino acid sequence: CSASGQGSNSPLHF.

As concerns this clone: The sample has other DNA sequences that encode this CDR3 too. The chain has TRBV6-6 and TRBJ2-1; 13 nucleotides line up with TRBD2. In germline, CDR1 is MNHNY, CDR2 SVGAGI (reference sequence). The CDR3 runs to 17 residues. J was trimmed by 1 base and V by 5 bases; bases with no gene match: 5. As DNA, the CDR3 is TGTGCCAGCAGTCCCGGGACTAGCGGGATTTCCTACAATGAGCAGTTCTTC. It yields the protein CASSPGTSGISYNEQFF.

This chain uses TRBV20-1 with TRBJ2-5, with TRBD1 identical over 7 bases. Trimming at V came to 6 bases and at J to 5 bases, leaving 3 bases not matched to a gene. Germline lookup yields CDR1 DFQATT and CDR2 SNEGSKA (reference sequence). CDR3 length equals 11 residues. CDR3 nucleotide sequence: TGCAGTGCCACAGGGGTGGAGACCCAGTACTTC. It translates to CSATGVETQYF.

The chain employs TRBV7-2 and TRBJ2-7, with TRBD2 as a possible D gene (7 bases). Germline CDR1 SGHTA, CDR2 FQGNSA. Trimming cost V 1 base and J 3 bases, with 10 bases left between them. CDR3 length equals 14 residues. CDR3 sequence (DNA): TGTGCCAGCAGCTTAGAGGGGGGGCTCTACGAGCAGTACTTC. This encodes CASSLEGGLYEQYF.

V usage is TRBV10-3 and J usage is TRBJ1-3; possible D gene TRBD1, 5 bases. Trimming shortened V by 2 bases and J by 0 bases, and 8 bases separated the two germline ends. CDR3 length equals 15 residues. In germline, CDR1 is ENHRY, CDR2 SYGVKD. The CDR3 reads CAISEPDNSGNTIYF. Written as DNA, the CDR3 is TGTGCCATCAGTGAGCCGGACAACTCTGGAAACACCATATATTTT.

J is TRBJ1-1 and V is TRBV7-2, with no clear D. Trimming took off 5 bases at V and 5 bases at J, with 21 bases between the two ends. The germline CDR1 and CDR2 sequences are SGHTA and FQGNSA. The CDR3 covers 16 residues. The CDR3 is CASSLRLAGRRTEAFF. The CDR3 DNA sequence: TGTGCCAGCAGCCTCCGACTAGCGGGAAGGCGGACTGAAGCTTTCTTT.